The TCR beta chain described here comes from a study of blood T cell repertoires in COVID-19. The CDR3 extends over 16 amino acids. Looked up from germline, CDR1 is SGHAT and CDR2 is FQNNGV. Losses at the gene ends were 0 bases for V and 10 bases for J; bases not matched to a gene: 10. Original methodology: From reference gene primer amplification, estimates of nucleated cell counts were derived. The method was immunoSEQ multiplex PCR; TCRdb's version includes in-frame clones alone and lacks a portion of them. That table furnishes V, J and clone size, whereas the DNA furnished D and trimming. The table has about 200,000 clones, 89% seen once.

This rearrangement joins TRBV11-2 to TRBJ1-4, with 8 bases lining up with TRBD1. The receptor comes from a woman in her forties with acute or convalescent COVID-19. The sequenced sample consisted of peripheral blood. CDR3 residues: CASSLEGGRGHGKLFF. CDR3 sequence (DNA): TGTGCCAGCAGCTTAGAGGGGGGCAGGGGGCACGGAAAACTGTTTTTT.